This T cell receptor (beta chain) was obtained from a study of shared clonotypes between healthy human individuals. This clone was counted a single time. Method: immunoSEQ multiplex PCR; TCRdb's copy keeps in-frame clones and lacks some. The data contain some 2,400,000 clones, under 97% of them seen just once; the ten biggest clones take up less than 0.15%. V shed 5 bases, J shed 4 bases, and the junction held 10 bases outside the gene matches. Germline lookup yields CDR1 KGHSH and CDR2 LQKENI. This CDR3 is 17 amino acids long. The chain links TRBV18 to TRBJ2-1; 11 bases are a match to TRBD2. The sequence was obtained from a man aged 18 to 30 in good health. Sequencing was done on a sample of naive CD4+ T cells sorted from blood. The sample's subset: CD45RA+ positively selected. CDR3 coding DNA: TGTGCCAGCTCAAGGACACTAGCGGGGGACCCATACAATGAGCAGTTCTTC. It translates to CASSRTLAGDPYNEQFF. Full variable domain (missing parts from reference TRBV18 and TRBJ2-1): NAGVMQNPRHLVRRRGQEARLRCSPMKGHSHVYWYRQLPEEGLKFMVYLQKENIIDESGMPKERFSAEFPKEGPSILRIQQVVRGDSAAYFCASSRTLAGDPYNEQFFGPGTRLTVL.